These 30 T cell receptor beta chains share one sample of origin, sequenced in a study of cytomegalovirus exposure and HLA in healthy donors. Primers: 60 Vbeta forward and 13 Jbeta reverse. Sequencing used immunoSEQ multiplex PCR; TCRdb keeps in-frame clones, though not all of them. This table has 90,000 to 150,000 clones, 8.5% to 9% appearing once. Sequencing used PBMCs. These receptors came from a woman aged 40 to 55 in good health and CMV-seropositive.

This clone has just a few counts. This chain links TRBV20-1 with TRBJ1-2, with no clear D. The CDR3 is 11 amino acids. Germline CDR1 is DFQATT and CDR2 is SNEGSKA (reference sequence). V lost 5 bases and J lost 0, with 4 bases in between. The CDR3 is CSALSNYGYTF. The CDR3 nucleotides are TGCAGTGCTCTATCTAACTATGGCTACACCTTC.

Only one count was recorded for this clone. The rearrangement uses TRBV6-5 and TRBJ1-4, with a tentative D call TRBD1 (6 bases). The CDR3 extends over 13 amino acids. V lost 5 bases, J lost 8 bases, and 12 bases lay in between. Germline CDR1 and CDR2: MNHEY and SVGAGI. The CDR3 DNA follows: TGTGCCAGCAGTGGACAGAATGAAGAAAAACTGTTTTTT. Its protein is CASSGQNEEKLFF.

V and J are TRBV5-4 and TRBJ2-5, with 7 bases fitting TRBD2. The CDR3 runs 15 residues. The germline V gene encodes CDR1 SGHNT and CDR2 YYREEE (reference sequence). V dropped 4 bases and J dropped 4; count of bases not matched to a gene: 10. CDR3 loop: CASSHPQTSTETQYF. The CDR3 DNA reads TGTGCCAGCAGCCATCCCCAGACTAGCACAGAGACCCAGTACTTC.

The chain uses TRBV5-1 and TRBJ2-7, with D perhaps matching TRBD2 (5 bases). V lost 1 base and J lost 0, with 8 bases in between. Germline V lookup: CDR1 SGHRS, CDR2 YFSETQ. The CDR3 loop spans 14 amino acids. This chain's CDR3 is CASSLRAGSYEQYF. The CDR3 nucleotides read TGCGCCAGCAGCTTGAGGGCGGGCTCCTACGAGCAGTACTTC.

V and J are TRBV5-1 and TRBJ1-1; the match to TRBD1 covers 8 bases. Germline V gene sequence: CDR1 SGHRS, CDR2 YFSETQ. The CDR3 covers 14 residues. V lost 1 base to trimming and J lost 11 bases; unmatched junction nucleotides: 10. CDR3 DNA sequence: TGCGCCAGCAGCTTGATCGGGTACAGGGGGGCTGCTTTCTTT. Encoded protein: CASSLIGYRGAAFF.

This clone was recorded a few times. The chain has TRBV7-2 and TRBJ1-4; D call uncertain. Trimming cost V 2 bases and J 2 bases, with 9 bases left between them. In germline, CDR1 is SGHTA, CDR2 FQGNSA. The CDR3 extends over 15 amino acids. The CDR3 coding sequence is TGTGCCAGCAGCTTAAGTTGGAGGACTAATGAAAAACTGTTTTTT. This gives the protein CASSLSWRTNEKLFF.

V is TRBV2 and J is TRBJ1-6; no firm D call. The CDR3 has 14 amino acids. Looked up from germline, CDR1 is SNHLY and CDR2 is FYNNEI. The V gene lost 7 bases and the J gene lost 4 bases, with 11 bases spanning the gap. CDR3 in amino acids: CASTPGVYNSPLHF. CDR3 nucleotides: TGTGCCAGCACCCCAGGCGTGTATAATTCACCCCTCCACTTT.

This clone was observed a handful of times. CDR3 nucleotides: TGTGCCAGCAGTTACCCCTCAGTGCAGGACACTGAAGCTTTCTTT. This translates into CASSYPSVQDTEAFF. V usage is TRBV6-6 and J usage is TRBJ1-1; D gene uncertain. In germline, CDR1 is MNHNY, CDR2 SVGAGI (reference sequence). Trimming cost V 2 bases and J 3 bases, with 13 bases left between them. The CDR3 covers 15 residues.

This rearrangement joins TRBV4-1 to TRBJ2-3; D gene unclear. Trimming cost V 3 bases and J 1 base, with 8 bases left between them. The CDR3 sequence is 14 residues long. The V gene's germline CDR1 is MGHRA and CDR2 YSYEKL. As DNA, the CDR3 is TGCGCCAGCAGCCACAGGCCGGGCACAGATACGCAGTATTTT. The encoded protein is CASSHRPGTDTQYF.

On this clone itself: The sample has other DNA sequences that encode this CDR3 too. The rearrangement links TRBV29-1 to TRBJ2-3; 10 nucleotides match TRBD1. The trim removed 0 bases at V and 3 bases at J, leaving 9 bases unmatched. Germline V gives CDR1 SQVTM, CDR2 ANQGSEA. There are 17 residues in the CDR3. The CDR3 loop reads CSVEDPPTGGITDTQYF. CDR3 bases: TGCAGCGTTGAAGACCCCCCGACAGGGGGCATAACAGATACGCAGTATTTT.

The rearrangement uses TRBV5-1 and TRBJ2-7, with 12 positions matching TRBD1. Germline-derived CDR1 and CDR2 are SGHRS and YFSETQ. V was clipped by 4 bases and J by 5 bases; unmatched bases: 10. The CDR3 is 16 amino acids. This chain's CDR3 is CASSKTPGQGANEQYF. Here the CDR3 DNA reads TGCGCCAGCAGCAAAACTCCGGGACAGGGGGCGAACGAGCAGTACTTC.

This sequence joins TRBV27 and TRBJ2-1; possibly TRBD1 for D (5 bases). The CDR3 runs to 15 residues. Germline CDR1 and CDR2: MNHEY and SMNVEV (reference sequence). V shed 5 bases and J shed 12 bases, with 23 bases lying between them. The DNA of the CDR3 is TGTGCCAGCAGTCCCAGAAGAGTGGGGCCTTTTGGGCAGTTCTTC. The encoded protein is CASSPRRVGPFGQFF.

This clone was picked up a small number of times. The gene calls are TRBV7-3 and TRBJ2-5; possible D gene TRBD2, 6 bases. Deletions cut 6 bases from V and 1 base from J, with 18 bases between. The CDR3 runs to 16 residues. CDR1 and CDR2 from the germline V gene are SGHTA and FQGTGA. CDR3 nucleotides: TGTGCCAGCAGTAGTGACGGGGTTAGCGGCCAAGAGACCCAGTACTTC. Protein: CASSSDGVSGQETQYF.

This clone has just one count. Because it lacks the conserved phenylalanine or tryptophan at the end, this CDR3 is likely a read error. The DNA is left out, because the CDR3 cannot be placed on it with certainty; the CDR3 is given as TCRdb lists it. This chain links TRBV2 with TRBJ1-1. The CDR3 spans 12 residues, counting both ends. Germline CDR1 and CDR2: SNHLY and FYNNEI. CDR3 amino acids: CASGRSFPLRSD.

The rearrangement links TRBV5-4 to TRBJ2-7; a weak D match, TRBD2 (5 bases). The CDR3 consists of 14 residues. V was shortened by 4 bases and J by 0 bases, with 11 bases between the two germline ends. The germline CDR1 and CDR2 sequences are SGHNT and YYREEE (reference sequence). The CDR3 sequence: CASSTDSRSYEQYF. The CDR3 DNA follows: TGTGCCAGCAGCACGGACTCCCGCTCCTACGAGCAGTACTTC.

In the case of this clone: An end of the junction differs from the germline gene, which may be a read error. This chain connects TRBV7-3 to TRBJ1-6; D possibly corresponds to TRBD1 (6 bases). The CDR3 length is 16 residues. Germline-derived CDR1 and CDR2 are SGHTA and FQGTGA. The CDR3 spells CASSLRIAGADSHLHF. The CDR3 coding sequence is TGTGCCAGCAGCTTAAGGATCGCAGGGGCTGATTCACACCTCCACTTT.

A few counts support this clone. V gene TRBV30 combines with J gene TRBJ2-2; maybe TRBD2 (6 bases). V was pared by 2 bases and J by 7 bases, with 11 bases between. The CDR3 runs to 13 residues. From germline, CDR1 is GTSNPN and CDR2 SVGIG (reference sequence). CDR3 protein: CAWSRRADGELFF. Here the CDR3 DNA reads TGTGCCTGGAGTCGGAGGGCCGACGGGGAGCTGTTTTTT.

The chain links TRBV6-5 to TRBJ1-1; weak D call: TRBD1 (5 bases). The CDR3 contains 11 residues. Germline values: CDR1 MNHEY, CDR2 SVGAGI. V was cut by 7 bases and J by 4 bases, with 7 bases left in between. The CDR3, as DNA: TGTGCCAGCACTAGGGGCACTGAAGCTTTCTTT. It translates to CASTRGTEAFF.

A few counts support this clone. In nucleotides, the CDR3 is TGCGCCACCATGACAGGGAATACTTACTATGGCTACACCTTC. Protein: CATMTGNTYYGYTF. The V call is TRBV10-2, the J call TRBJ1-2, with 7 bases identical to TRBD1. CDR1 is WSHSY, CDR2 SAAADI, per germline. CDR3 length: 14 residues. V dropped 10 bases and J dropped 3; count of bases not matched to a gene: 11.

This clone was observed a handful of times. The chain is built from TRBV28 and TRBJ1-5; TRBD1 matches at 7 bases. Trimming took 8 bases from V and 4 from J; bases not matched to a gene: 5. Looked up from germline, CDR1 is MDHEN and CDR2 is SYDVKM. The CDR3 runs to 13 residues. Here the CDR3 reads CASGLQGNQPQHF. CDR3 sequence (DNA): TGTGCCAGCGGGTTACAGGGGAATCAGCCCCAGCATTTT.

In DNA, the CDR3 is TGTGCCAGCAGTTCTACAGGGTGGGGTTCTTACGAGCAGTACTTC. Its translation is CASSSTGWGSYEQYF. V usage is TRBV6-6 and J usage is TRBJ2-7; tentative D call: TRBD1 (6 bases). The V gene's germline CDR1 is MNHNY and CDR2 SVGAGI (reference sequence). V was shortened by 4 bases and J by 4 bases, with 17 bases between the two germline ends. CDR3 size: 15 residues.

This clone has a handful of counts. The chain couples TRBV10-1 to TRBJ1-2, with D uncertain. CDR1 and CDR2 from the germline V gene are WNHNN and SYGVQD (reference sequence). V was clipped by 0 bases and J by 4 bases, with 9 bases between them. The CDR3 covers 14 residues. The CDR3 DNA reads as TGCGCCAGCAGTGAGTCGGAGAGACGCTATGGCTACACCTTC. This translates into CASSESERRYGYTF.

This clone was counted only a few times. The chain carries TRBV6-5 and TRBJ1-3; maybe TRBD1 (5 bases). Trimming left V 6 bases short and J 1 base short, with 7 bases between. The V gene's germline CDR1 is MNHEY and CDR2 SVGAGI. The CDR3 contains 13 residues. CDR3 sequence reads: CASSRASGNTIYF. CDR3 DNA: TGTGCCAGCAGCAGGGCATCTGGAAACACCATATATTTT.

The CDR3 spells CASSPGSDYGYTF. CDR3 in DNA: TGCGCCAGCAGCCCCGGGAGCGACTATGGCTACACCTTC. The chain combines TRBV5-1 with TRBJ1-2; D call uncertain. Between the trimmed V and J ends, which lost 4 bases and 3 bases, there was a span of 10 bases. This CDR3 is 13 amino acids long. Germline lookup yields CDR1 SGHRS and CDR2 YFSETQ.

The genes are TRBV30 and TRBJ2-7; maybe TRBD2 (5 bases). Germline V CDR1 and CDR2: GTSNPN, SVGIG (reference sequence). This CDR3 is built from 12 residues. Trimming cost V 2 bases and J 7 bases, with 12 bases left between them. Here the CDR3 reads CAWSLIWEEQYF. The DNA for the CDR3 is TGTGCCTGGAGTCTGATCTGGGAGGAGCAGTACTTC.

The chain employs TRBV7-7 and TRBJ2-2; 8 nucleotides match TRBD2. This CDR3 comprises 16 residues. The V and J ends lost 5 bases and 4 bases, in that order; junction bases with no gene match: 9. Germline lookup yields CDR1 SSHAT and CDR2 FNYEAQ (reference sequence). The CDR3 region is CASSPRGGRGTGELFF. The CDR3 DNA is TGTGCCAGCAGCCCGCGCGGGGGGCGGGGCACCGGGGAGCTGTTTTTT.

A remark on this clone: The same CDR3 arises from other DNA sequences in this sample as well. V gene TRBV18 combines with J gene TRBJ1-1; D remains unclear. The CDR3 loop spans 12 amino acids. Germline-derived CDR1 and CDR2 are KGHSH and LQKENI. Between the trimmed V and J ends, which lost 6 bases and 7 bases, there was a span of 12 bases. CDR3 nucleotide sequence: TGTGCCAGCTCCCTAACGGGAAGTGAAGCTTTCTTT. Translating gives CASSLTGSEAFF.

The chain employs TRBV27 and TRBJ2-7; TRBD1 is a possible D gene (5 bases). Between the trimmed V and J ends, which lost 2 bases and 2 bases, there was a span of 16 bases. The length of the CDR3 is 16 residues. Germline CDR1 and CDR2: MNHEY and SMNVEV (reference sequence). The CDR3 is CASSLPRRRTPYEQYF. CDR3 coding DNA: TGTGCCAGCAGTTTACCCCGGCGTCGGACACCCTACGAGCAGTACTTC.

This clone was counted between two and nine times. The V and J genes are TRBV5-6 and TRBJ1-2; D not resolved. Trimming shortened V by 2 bases and J by 7 bases, and 12 bases separated the two germline ends. This CDR3 has 13 amino acids. Germline CDR1 SGHDT, CDR2 YYEEEE. In nucleotides, the CDR3 is TGTGCCAGCAGCTTCTACGGGAAGGGTGGCTACACCTTC. Protein product: CASSFYGKGGYTF.

As to this clone: The junction does not match germline at one end; this may be a read error. The V call is TRBV30, the J call TRBJ2-2, with TRBD1 matching over 7 bases. Germline values: CDR1 GTSNPN, CDR2 SVGIG (reference sequence). The CDR3 contains 17 residues. The CDR3 coding sequence is TGTGCCCGGAGTCCCGCCTACAGGGGTCCGAACACCGGGGAGCTGTTTTTT. It yields the protein CARSPAYRGPNTGELFF.